These 11 T cell receptor beta chains came from one sample sequenced in a study of early T cells in non-severe SARS-CoV-2 infection. TCRdb re-called the 5' RACE reads through MiXCR, storing one row per CDR3 protein. Here the sample spans tens of thousands of distinct CDR3 sequences, less than 15% being singletons. The sequencing input was whole blood. The receptors were sampled from an adult who was a healthcare worker with PCR-confirmed SARS-CoV-2 infection or an uninfected control (not recorded which).

The CDR3: CASSSVGQGYGYTF. The CDR3 nucleotides read TGTGCCAGCAGTTCGGTGGGACAGGGGTATGGCTACACCTTC. The rearrangement links TRBV12-3 or TRBV12-4 to TRBJ1-2, with 10 bases matching TRBD1. The CDR3 spans 14 residues. V was clipped by 4 bases and J by 5 bases; unmatched bases: 4.

This clonotype was seen repeatedly, ten times or more. The gene calls are TRBV20-1 and TRBJ1-6; D perhaps matches TRBD1 (5 bases). V dropped 3 bases and J dropped 6 bases, with 15 bases sitting between them. Germline CDR1 is DFQATT and CDR2 is SNEGSKA (reference sequence). CDR3 length: 15 residues. DNA of the CDR3: TGCAGTGCTAGGAGAGGGGCGGCCGGTAATTCACCCCTCCACTTT. Translating it yields CSARRGAAGNSPLHF.

Many counts were recorded for this clonotype. V usage is TRBV15 and J usage is TRBJ2-1; 11 nucleotides agree with TRBD2. Germline values: CDR1 LNHNV, CDR2 YYDKDF (reference sequence). The CDR3 consists of 14 residues. V was pared by 4 bases and J by 13 bases, with 9 bases of the junction left unmatched. The CDR3 DNA is TGTGCCACCAGCATTATAGCGGGAGGGTTAGGACAGTTCTTC. Protein: CATSIIAGGLGQFF.

This clonotype has just a few counts. This sequence joins TRBV4-3 and TRBJ2-3; either TRBD1 or TRBD2 may supply D (6 bases each). The CDR3 contains 17 residues. Germline V gene lookup returns CDR1 LGHNA and CDR2 YSLEER. Trimming took off 5 bases at V and 0 bases at J, with 18 bases between the two ends. The CDR3 sequence is CASSLGGSLSSTDTQYF. CDR3 bases: TGCGCCAGCAGCTTAGGGGGGTCGTTGTCTAGCACAGATACGCAGTATTTT.

This clonotype has just a few counts. The J gene is TRBJ2-1, the V gene TRBV29-1; 10 nucleotides match TRBD2. The CDR3 has 13 residues. Trimming cost V 7 bases and J 8 bases; bases outside gene matches: 8. Germline lookup yields CDR1 SQVTM and CDR2 ANQGSEA. CDR3 in DNA: TGCAGCGCCATTGGGACTAGCGATCATGAGCAGTTCTTC. Protein product: CSAIGTSDHEQFF.

This clonotype was detected many times. The V and J genes are TRBV4-1 and TRBJ1-2; D not resolved. This CDR3 comprises 15 residues. Deletions cut 0 bases from V and 2 bases from J, with 10 bases between. CDR1 is MGHRA and CDR2 is YSYEKL in the germline V gene. CDR3 residues: CASSQDRLTNYGYTF. CDR3 nucleotide sequence: TGCGCCAGCAGCCAAGATCGACTGACGAACTATGGCTACACCTTC.

The V and J genes are TRBV28 and TRBJ2-3; 13 bases map to TRBD2. The germline CDR1 and CDR2 sequences are MDHEN and SYDVKM. The CDR3 length is 14 residues. V lost 6 bases and J lost 6; bases outside the gene matches: 3. This chain's CDR3 is CASSGTSGIDTQYF. Written as DNA, the CDR3 is TGTGCCAGCAGCGGGACTAGCGGGATTGATACGCAGTATTTT.

This clonotype has just a few counts. J is TRBJ2-1 and V is TRBV7-2; TRBD2 aligns across 9 bases. This CDR3 is 12 amino acids long. Trimming at V came to 1 base and at J to 15 bases, leaving 4 bases not matched to a gene. Germline-derived CDR1 and CDR2 are SGHTA and FQGNSA. The CDR3 sequence: CASSLEREEMFF. The CDR3 DNA follows: TGTGCCAGCAGCTTAGAGCGGGAGGAGATGTTCTTC.

The chain couples TRBV9 to TRBJ1-3; maybe TRBD1 (5 bases). CDR3 length: 15 residues. Trimming left V 4 bases short and J 0 bases short, with 11 bases between. CDR1 and CDR2 from the germline V gene are SGDLS and YYNGEE. The CDR3 nucleotides read TGTGCCAGCAGCATAGACAGCAACTCTGGAAACACCATATATTTT. This encodes CASSIDSNSGNTIYF.

This clonotype occurred many times. The J gene is TRBJ2-2, the V gene TRBV27, with 7 bases identical to TRBD1. Germline values: CDR1 MNHEY, CDR2 SMNVEV (reference sequence). This CDR3 has 17 residues. The V gene end was trimmed by 4 bases and the J gene end by 0 bases; junction bases not matched to a gene: 8. In nucleotides, the CDR3 is TGTGCCAGCAGTTCGAGTGGGGGACAGTCGAACACCGGGGAGCTGTTTTTT. Translated: CASSSSGGQSNTGELFF.

This clonotype turned up a few times. The chain links TRBV6-2 or TRBV6-3 to TRBJ2-7; no definite D call. The CDR3 length is 12 residues. Trimming pared 4 bases from V and 4 bases from J, leaving 8 bases between. The germline gives CDR1 MNHEY, CDR2 SVGEGT. CDR3 sequence: CASSSTQYEQYF. DNA of the CDR3: TGTGCCAGCAGTTCTACTCAATACGAGCAGTACTTC.